Listed below are T cell receptor beta chains from one sample, sequenced in a study of blood T cell repertoires in COVID-19. Here immunoSEQ multiplex PCR was the method, and the copy in TCRdb shows in-frame clones only, minus some. The table shows 87,000 or so clones, with approximately 79% occurring only once. The sequenced sample was peripheral blood. The receptors derive from a woman over 75 with active or convalescent COVID-19. CDR3s leave out the opening cysteine and the closing phenylalanine or tryptophan. A D gene is named only where the DNA matches it firmly.

J gene,D gene,V gene,CDR3 protein
TRBJ1-1,-,TRBV10-3,ATEQEGQAF
TRBJ1-1,TRBD1,TRBV27,ASSLTGQNTEAF
TRBJ2-7,-,TRBV7-2,ASSLVSYEQY
TRBJ1-3,-,TRBV4-1,ASSQGMSSGNTIY
TRBJ1-1,-,TRBV7-2,ASSLVGAYTEAF
TRBJ2-7,-,TRBV7-2,ASSSLGGAGTTYEQY
TRBJ2-1,TRBD2,TRBV6-5,ASSRSGGNNEQF
TRBJ1-5,-,TRBV19,ASVTGWNQPQH
TRBJ2-7,TRBD1,TRBV5-1,ASSFGQGGYEQY
TRBJ1-4,TRBD1,TRBV5-6,ASSQTGGASNEKLF
TRBJ2-1,-,TRBV11-3,ASGTGGQGNNEQF
TRBJ2-1,TRBD1,TRBV30,AWRRGRGLNNEQF
TRBJ1-4,TRBD1,TRBV5-1,ASSAGQLNEKLF
TRBJ2-1,-,TRBV19,ASSILGDGNNEQF
TRBJ2-7,TRBD2,TRBV7-2,ASSLTSGPYEQY
TRBJ1-2,-,TRBV5-1,ASSLAGEDGYT
TRBJ2-6,-,TRBV6-5,ASNRAGANVLT
TRBJ2-1,-,TRBV5-1,ASSTGLLMGEQF
TRBJ2-5,-,TRBV30,AWRITGQETQY
TRBJ2-1,TRBD1,TRBV6-5,ASSEGTGGNEQF
TRBJ2-5,TRBD2,TRBV28,ASVAGGPWETQY
TRBJ2-1,-,TRBV11-3,ASSLRRGLGAEQF
TRBJ2-6,-,TRBV5-1,ASTIQGDGANVLT
TRBJ2-5,TRBD1,TRBV5-1,ASSPGQGTGETQY
TRBJ1-5,TRBD1,TRBV6-2/TRBV6-3,ASSHAGGNQPQH
TRBJ2-6,-,TRBV5-4,ASSLDPGFGANVLT
TRBJ2-7,-,TRBV24-1,ATSDTGRDEQY
TRBJ1-6,-,TRBV7-3,ASSLKGEGQHNSPLH
TRBJ1-5,-,TRBV3-1/TRBV3-2,ASSQSRGRNQPQH
TRBJ2-1,TRBD2,TRBV10-3,AISGGGLASGLYNEQF
TRBJ2-5,-,TRBV6-1,ASSEDRVEETQY
TRBJ2-5,-,TRBV19,ASSSGQQETQY
TRBJ1-1,-,TRBV7-9,ASSSAGPNTEAF
TRBJ1-3,TRBD1,TRBV11-1,ASSHSGTAGNTIY
TRBJ2-7,-,TRBV11-2,ASSHGSDTSYEQY
TRBJ2-7,-,TRBV5-1,ASSPINPGPVTYEQY
TRBJ2-1,-,TRBV9,ASSMSSGAYNEQF
TRBJ2-2,TRBD1,TRBV9,ASSATGLNTGELF
TRBJ2-3,-,TRBV5-8,ASSYGLITDTQY
TRBJ1-5,-,TRBV29-1,SVESGDQPQH
TRBJ1-6,-,TRBV3-1/TRBV3-2,ASSQAPGSSYNSPLH
TRBJ1-1,-,TRBV27,ASSFVGDSQAF
TRBJ1-3,-,TRBV30,AWSDLAGGNTIY
TRBJ1-4,TRBD1,TRBV7-9,ASSLVWTGGLGTNEKLF
TRBJ2-5,TRBD2,TRBV29-1,SVEGGAGNQQETQY
TRBJ1-1,-,TRBV27,ASSLSAYTEAF
TRBJ2-1,TRBD1,TRBV27,ASSLSVGGAWNEQF
TRBJ1-1,-,TRBV7-9,ASKAEYNTEAF
TRBJ2-3,TRBD2,TRBV7-9,ASGRTSGRLTDTQY
TRBJ2-7,-,TRBV6-1,ASSEAAVAEQY
TRBJ1-1,-,TRBV5-1,ASSLTGRTENTEAF